This T cell receptor beta chain was recorded in a study of T cell clonotyping in hematopoietic cell transplantation. Concerning this clone: Its antigen is undetermined.

Generated by immunoSEQ multiplex PCR, the TCRdb table keeps only in-frame clones and is missing some. This sample has more than 6,500 clones, with approximately 94% found just once. General study results and limits: Pathologically expanded recipient clonotypes increased progressively from day 30 to day 180 as diversity fell.

This CDR3 comprises 15 residues. The V gene end was trimmed by 8 bases and the J gene end by 5 bases; junction bases not matched to a gene: 11. Germline CDR1 is SGHTA and CDR2 is FQGTGA. Sequenced material: peripheral blood mononuclear cells, taken 30 days after allogeneic stem cell transplant. The TCR originated in a male patient aged 60 to 75 who had an allogeneic stem cell transplant from an unrelated donor, so T cells may come from the graft donor. Some clones in this sample may be carry-over from other donors' samples. The chain uses TRBV7-3 and TRBJ2-2; 7 bases match TRBD2. As DNA, the CDR3 is TGTGCCAGCGCCCGAGTCGGGGGGATGACCGGGGAGCTGTTTTTT. It encodes CASARVGGMTGELFF. The variable domain in full, completed from reference TRBV7-3 and TRBJ2-2, reads GAGVSQTPSNKVTEKGKYVELRCDPISGHTALYWYRQSLGQGPEFLIYFQGTGAADDSGLPNDRFFAVRPEGSVSTLKIQRTERGDSAVYLCASARVGGMTGELFFGEGSRLTVL.